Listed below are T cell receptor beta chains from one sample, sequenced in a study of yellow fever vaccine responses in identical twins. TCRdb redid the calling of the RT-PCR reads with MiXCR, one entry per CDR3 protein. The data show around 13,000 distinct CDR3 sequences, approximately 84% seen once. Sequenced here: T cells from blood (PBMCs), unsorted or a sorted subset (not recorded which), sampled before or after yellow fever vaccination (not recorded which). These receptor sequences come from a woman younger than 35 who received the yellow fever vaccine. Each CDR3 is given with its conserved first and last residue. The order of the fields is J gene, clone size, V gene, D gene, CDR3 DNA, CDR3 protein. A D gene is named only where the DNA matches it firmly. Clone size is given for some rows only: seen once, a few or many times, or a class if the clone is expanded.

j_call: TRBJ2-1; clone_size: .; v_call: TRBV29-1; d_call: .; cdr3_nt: TGCAGCGTTGAAGTCCAGGGAAATGAGCAGTTCTTC; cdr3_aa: CSVEVQGNEQFF
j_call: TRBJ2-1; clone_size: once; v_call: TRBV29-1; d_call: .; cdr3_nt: TGCAGCGTCGGGCACAATGAGCAGTTCTTC; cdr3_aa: CSVGHNEQFF
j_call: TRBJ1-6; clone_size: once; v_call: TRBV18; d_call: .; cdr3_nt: TGTGCCAGCTCACCGGGGGATTCACCCCTCCACTTT; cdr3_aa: CASSPGDSPLHF
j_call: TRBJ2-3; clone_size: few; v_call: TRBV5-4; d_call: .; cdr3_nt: TGTGCCAGCGGGATGAGGCAGGGCACAGATACGCAGTATTTT; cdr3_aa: CASGMRQGTDTQYF
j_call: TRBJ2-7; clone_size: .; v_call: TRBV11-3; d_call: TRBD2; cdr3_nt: TGTGCCAGCAGCGGTAGAAATGCGGGAGGGCTTGGAGAGCAGTACTTC; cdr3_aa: CASSGRNAGGLGEQYF
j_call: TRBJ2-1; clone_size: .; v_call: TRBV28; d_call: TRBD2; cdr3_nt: TGTGCCAGCAGCGAAGCGGGGGTCCATGAGCAGTTCTTC; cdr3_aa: CASSEAGVHEQFF
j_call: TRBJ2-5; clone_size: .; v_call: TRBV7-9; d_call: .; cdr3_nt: TGTGCCAGCAGCTTAGGAGATGGGGCTCAAGAGACCCAGTACTTC; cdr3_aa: CASSLGDGAQETQYF
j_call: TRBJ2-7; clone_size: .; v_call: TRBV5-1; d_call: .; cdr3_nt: TGCGCCAGCAGCTTGGAAGCGGGCTACGAGCAGTACTTC; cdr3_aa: CASSLEAGYEQYF
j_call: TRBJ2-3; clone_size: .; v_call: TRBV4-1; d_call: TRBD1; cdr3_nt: TGCGCCAGCAGCCCGGACAGGGGAGGGGCAGATACGCAGTATTTT; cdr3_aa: CASSPDRGGADTQYF
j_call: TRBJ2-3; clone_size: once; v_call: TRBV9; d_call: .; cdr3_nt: TGTGCCAGCAGCGTAGAACCGCTCGGAGATACGCAGTATTTT; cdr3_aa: CASSVEPLGDTQYF
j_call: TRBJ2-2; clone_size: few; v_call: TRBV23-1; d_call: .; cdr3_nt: TGCGCCAGCAGTCCCTGCGGAGCCCCCACCGGGGAGCTGTTTTTT; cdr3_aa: CASSPCGAPTGELFF
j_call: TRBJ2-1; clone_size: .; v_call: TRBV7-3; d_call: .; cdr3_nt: TGTGCCAGCCGGTTATCATCGGATGCTGAGCAGTTCTTC; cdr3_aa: CASRLSSDAEQFF
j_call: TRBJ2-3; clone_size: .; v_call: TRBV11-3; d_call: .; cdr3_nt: TGTGCCAGCAGCGCATCCGGCAGCACGCAGTATTTT; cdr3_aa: CASSASGSTQYF
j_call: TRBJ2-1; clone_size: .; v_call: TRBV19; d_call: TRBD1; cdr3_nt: TGTGCCAGTAGTGCCGGGACAGGGATCAATGAGCAGTTCTTC; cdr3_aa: CASSAGTGINEQFF
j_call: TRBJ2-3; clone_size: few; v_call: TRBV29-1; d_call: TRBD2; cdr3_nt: TGCAGCGTTTATACAAGCGGGGGGCGAGGGGATACGCAGTATTTT; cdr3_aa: CSVYTSGGRGDTQYF
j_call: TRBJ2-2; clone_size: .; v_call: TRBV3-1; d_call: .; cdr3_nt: TGTGCCAGCAGCCAAGGACCCGGGGAGCTGTTTTTT; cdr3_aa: CASSQGPGELFF
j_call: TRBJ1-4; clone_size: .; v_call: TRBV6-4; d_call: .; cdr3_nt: TGTGCCTCCGGGGAGCTACCTTCAGAAAAACTGTTTTTT; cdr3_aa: CASGELPSEKLFF
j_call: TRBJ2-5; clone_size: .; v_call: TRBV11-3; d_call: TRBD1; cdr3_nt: TGTGCCAGCAGCTTGTCCGGGACAGGGGGCTTCAGGGCCCAGTACTTC; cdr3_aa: CASSLSGTGGFRAQYF
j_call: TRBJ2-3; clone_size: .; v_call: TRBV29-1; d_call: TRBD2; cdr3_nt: TGCAGCGTTGACCTATCTATACCGGGACTAGCAGACACAGATACGCAGTATTTT; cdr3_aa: CSVDLSIPGLADTDTQYF
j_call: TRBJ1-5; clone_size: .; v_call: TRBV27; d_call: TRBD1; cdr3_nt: TGTGCCAGCAGTTTACAAGGGACAGCGCCTGTGCCCCAGCATTTT; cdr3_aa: CASSLQGTAPVPQHF
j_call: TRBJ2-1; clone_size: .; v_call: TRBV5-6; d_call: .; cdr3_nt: TGTGCCAGCAGCTTGAGAGGCCGTGAGCAGTTCTTC; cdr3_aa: CASSLRGREQFF
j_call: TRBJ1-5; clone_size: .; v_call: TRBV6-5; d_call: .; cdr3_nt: TGTGCCAGCAGTTCGCTGACAGGAGGGTTTAATCAGCCCCAGCATTTT; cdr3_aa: CASSSLTGGFNQPQHF
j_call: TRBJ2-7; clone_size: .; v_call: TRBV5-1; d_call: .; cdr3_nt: TGCGCCAGCAGCCTGACGGGATCTAGCTCCTACGAGCAGTACTTC; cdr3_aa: CASSLTGSSSYEQYF